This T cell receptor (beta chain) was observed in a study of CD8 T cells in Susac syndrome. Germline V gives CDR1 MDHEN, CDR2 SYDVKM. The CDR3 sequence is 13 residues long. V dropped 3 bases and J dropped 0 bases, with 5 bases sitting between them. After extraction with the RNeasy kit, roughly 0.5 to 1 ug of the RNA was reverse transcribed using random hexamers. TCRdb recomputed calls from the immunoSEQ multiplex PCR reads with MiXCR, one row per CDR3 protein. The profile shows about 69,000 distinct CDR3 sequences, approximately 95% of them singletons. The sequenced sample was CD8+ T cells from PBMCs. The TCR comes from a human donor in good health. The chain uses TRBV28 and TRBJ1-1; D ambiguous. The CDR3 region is CASSLTMNTEAFF. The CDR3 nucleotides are TGTGCCAGCAGTTTGACAATGAACACTGAAGCTTTCTTT.